This entry lists 24 T cell receptor beta chains sequenced from one sample in a study of radiotherapy plus CTLA-4 blockade in lung cancer. The assay was immunoSEQ multiplex PCR, and TCRdb's table has in-frame clones only and misses some. The table includes tens of thousands of clones, more than 70% detected once. This specimen was peripheral blood, taken from a patient treated with radiotherapy plus ipilimumab. These TCRs come from a human donor with non-small cell lung cancer who had stable disease on radiotherapy plus ipilimumab.

This clone has more than one count but fewer than ten. The chain has TRBV6-1 and TRBJ2-7; 8 positions match TRBD2. The junction had 7 bases not matched to a gene; V was cut back by 2 bases and J by 4 bases. Germline V gene data show CDR1 as MNHNS and CDR2 as SASEGT. The CDR3 spans 15 residues. CDR3 sequence: CASSEKSGGRYEQYV. The CDR3 region has the DNA TGTGCCAGCAGTGAAAAGAGCGGGGGACGGTACGAGCAGTACGTC.

The rearrangement links TRBV27 to TRBJ2-7; 8 nucleotides align to TRBD1. V gave up 5 bases and J gave up 4 bases; unmatched junction bases: 7. The germline V gene has CDR1 MNHEY and CDR2 SMNVEV (reference sequence). CDR3 length: 14 residues. CDR3 nucleotide sequence: TGTGCCAGCAGTCCGGGACAGGCGACGTACGAGCAGTACTTC. Translation: CASSPGQATYEQYF.

Note on this clone: Since a far larger clone is one base different, this is likely a read error. The chain links TRBV5-6 to TRBJ1-4; 10 bases are a match to TRBD1. The CDR3 loop spans 16 amino acids. With V trimmed by 4 bases and J by 6 bases, 9 bases remained unmatched. Germline V CDR1 and CDR2: SGHDT, YYEEEE. This CDR3 reads CASSQNTGTGDEKLFF. CDR3 sequence (DNA): TGTGCCAGCAGCCAAAACACCGGGACAGGGGATGAAAAACTGTTTTTT.

The chain carries TRBV27 and TRBJ2-2, with D unresolved. CDR1 is MNHEY and CDR2 is SMNVEV in the germline V gene (reference sequence). Trimming removed 3 bases at V and 0 bases at J, with 8 bases between. The CDR3 extends over 15 amino acids. This CDR3 is CASSFTDSNTGELFF. The CDR3 DNA reads as TGTGCCAGCAGTTTTACGGATTCGAACACCGGGGAGCTGTTTTTT.

The CDR3 reads CASGLVGVGEQYF. CDR3 nucleotide sequence: TGTGCTAGTGGTTTGGTAGGCGTAGGCGAGCAGTACTTC. The chain couples TRBV12-5 to TRBJ2-7; D call uncertain. CDR3 size: 13 residues. Germline CDR1 and CDR2: LGHNT and FRNRAP. V lost 0 bases, J lost 6 bases, and 9 bases lay in between. Using reference TRBV12-5 and TRBJ2-7 for the parts outside the CDR3, the full variable domain is DARVTQTPRHKVTEMGQEVTMRCQPILGHNTVFWYRQTMMQGLELLAYFRNRAPLDDSGMPKDRFSAEMPDATLATLKIQPSEPRDSAVYFCASGLVGVGEQYFGPGTRLTVT.

The chain has TRBV18 and TRBJ1-2; 11 bases match TRBD1. The CDR3 is 15 residues long. Germline V gene data show CDR1 as KGHSH and CDR2 as LQKENI. The ends lost 8 bases at V and 5 bases at J; junction bases unmatched: 10. For the CDR3, the DNA is TGTGCCAGCGCTCGGGGACAGGGGGTACCGTATGGCTACACCTTC. Residues: CASARGQGVPYGYTF.

The CDR3 loop reads CASSTSPLTPNYGYTF. CDR3 DNA: TGTGCCAGTAGTACCTCACCCTTGACACCTAACTATGGCTACACCTTC. The chain links TRBV19 to TRBJ1-2, with no clear D. Germline CDR1 and CDR2: LNHDA and SQIVND (reference sequence). The CDR3 loop spans 16 amino acids. Deletions cut 4 bases from V and 0 bases from J, with 15 bases between. The whole variable domain, filled in from reference TRBV19 and TRBJ1-2, reads DGGITQSPKYLFRKEGQNVTLSCEQNLNHDAMYWYRQDPGQGLRLIYYSQIVNDFQKGDIAEGYSVSREKKESFPLTVTSAQKNPTAFYLCASSTSPLTPNYGYTFGSGTRLTVV.

The chain joins TRBV11-2 to TRBJ1-2; 8 bases align to TRBD1. J was trimmed by 6 bases and V by 0 bases; bases with no gene match: 12. In germline, CDR1 is SGHAT, CDR2 FQNNGV. This CDR3 region has 17 residues. The CDR3 DNA follows: TGTGCCAGCAGCTTAGACGTAGGGTGGCAGGGGGCCAATGGCTACACCTTC. It translates to CASSLDVGWQGANGYTF.

The V and J genes are TRBV5-1 and TRBJ1-2; D is perhaps TRBD1 (5 bases). V lost 7 bases and J 7 bases, leaving 23 bases between the germline ends. Germline assignment: CDR1 SGHRS and CDR2 YFSETQ. The CDR3 length is 15 residues. CDR3 sequence: CASSSGGTGGGGYTF. The CDR3 DNA follows: TGCGCCAGCTCGTCTGGAGGAACGGGGGGTGGTGGCTACACCTTC.

The chain joins TRBV27 to TRBJ1-4; D gene unclear. Trimming shortened V by 5 bases and J by 6 bases, and 16 bases separated the two germline ends. The CDR3 is 15 amino acids. Germline loops: CDR1 MNHEY, CDR2 SMNVEV (reference sequence). DNA for the CDR3: TGTGCCAGCAGTCCTCCGTTCCCAGAGGATGAAAAACTGTTTTTT. It is translated as CASSPPFPEDEKLFF.

This rearrangement joins TRBV7-2 to TRBJ1-2; 7 nucleotides align to TRBD1. The germline gives CDR1 SGHTA, CDR2 FQGNSA. The CDR3 extends over 14 amino acids. V dropped 5 bases and J dropped 4; count of bases not matched to a gene: 7. The CDR3 nucleotides are TGTGCCAGCAGCCAGGGACAGCGGGCCTATGGCTACACCTTC. Translated: CASSQGQRAYGYTF.

The chain has TRBV6-1 and TRBJ1-1; the D is unclear. The CDR3 sequence is 11 residues long. With 8 bases removed from V and 3 bases from J, the gap between germline ends came to 7 bases. Germline V gene data show CDR1 as MNHNS and CDR2 as SASEGT. The CDR3 sequence is CASVGDTEAFF. The CDR3 DNA reads TGTGCCAGCGTTGGCGACACTGAAGCTTTCTTT.

This chain connects TRBV27 to TRBJ2-3; TRBD2 matches at 7 bases. The J segment lost 7 bases and the V segment lost 3 bases, leaving 4 bases of the junction unmatched. Germline V CDR1 and CDR2: MNHEY, SMNVEV (reference sequence). This CDR3 has 13 residues. The CDR3 region has the DNA TGTGCCAGCAGTTTGAGCGGGGCCAATACGCAGTATTTT. Its protein product is CASSLSGANTQYF.

V gene TRBV19 combines with J gene TRBJ1-4, with D possibly TRBD1 on 6 matching bases. Germline-derived CDR1 and CDR2 are LNHDA and SQIVND (reference sequence). The CDR3 extends over 14 amino acids. V dropped 7 bases and J dropped 6 bases, with 15 bases sitting between them. Here the CDR3 DNA reads TGTGCCAGTAAAAACAGGGCATATGATGAAAAACTGTTTTTT. Protein: CASKNRAYDEKLFF. The full variable domain, in which reference TRBV19 and TRBJ1-4 provide the parts outside the CDR3, is DGGITQSPKYLFRKEGQNVTLSCEQNLNHDAMYWYRQDPGQGLRLIYYSQIVNDFQKGDIAEGYSVSREKKESFPLTVTSAQKNPTAFYLCASKNRAYDEKLFFGSGTQLSVL.

This clone was seen only a few times. The chain employs TRBV2 and TRBJ1-5; D possibly corresponds to TRBD1 (6 bases). This CDR3 is built from 15 residues. Germline CDR1 is SNHLY and CDR2 is FYNNEI. V lost 5 bases and J 2 bases, leaving 13 bases between the germline ends. The CDR3 region is CASSPYRDGNQPQHF. The CDR3 DNA follows: TGTGCCAGCAGTCCTTACAGGGATGGCAATCAGCCCCAGCATTTT.

This clone was seen just once. As DNA, the CDR3 is TGTGCCAGCTCGTCAGCGGCGGGGGGCACAGATACGCAGTATTTT. This translates into CASSSAAGGTDTQYF. V is TRBV18 and J is TRBJ2-3; 7 bases are shared with TRBD2. Per the germline V gene, CDR1 is KGHSH and CDR2 is LQKENI. Trimming took 6 bases from V and 1 from J; bases not matched to a gene: 7. This CDR3 region has 15 residues.

The chain couples TRBV7-2 to TRBJ2-3; no definite D call. Between the trimmed V and J ends, which lost 6 bases and 0 bases, there was a span of 4 bases. The CDR3 is 12 amino acids. Germline values: CDR1 SGHTA, CDR2 FQGNSA. The chain's CDR3 is CASRPSTDTQYF. The DNA for the CDR3 is TGTGCCAGCAGACCAAGCACAGATACGCAGTATTTT.

This chain links TRBV6-1 with TRBJ1-2, with no clear D. There are 12 residues in the CDR3. In germline, CDR1 is MNHNS, CDR2 SASEGT. The V end lost 8 bases, the J end lost 2 bases, and 9 bases lay between the germline ends. DNA of the CDR3: TGTGCCAGCTTGGGGATAAACTATGGCTACACCTTC. It is translated as CASLGINYGYTF.

The chain recombines TRBV5-6 with TRBJ2-7, with D maybe TRBD1 (6 bases). The germline CDR1 and CDR2 sequences are SGHDT and YYEEEE. Deletions cut 4 bases from V and 5 bases from J, with 22 bases between. The CDR3 contains 16 residues. CDR3 protein: CASSPSLGAVQNEQYF. Here the CDR3 DNA reads TGTGCCAGCAGCCCCTCCCTGGGGGCCGTTCAAAACGAGCAGTACTTC.

The chain links TRBV4-1 to TRBJ1-1; 8 bases match TRBD1. Per the germline V gene, CDR1 is MGHRA and CDR2 is YSYEKL. The ends lost 4 bases at V and 5 bases at J; junction bases unmatched: 9. This CDR3 is 15 amino acids long. Here the CDR3 reads CASSPIQGVETEAFF. The CDR3, as DNA: TGCGCCAGCAGCCCGATACAGGGGGTAGAAACTGAAGCTTTCTTT.

A few counts support this clone. The rearrangement joins TRBV29-1 to TRBJ2-7; TRBD1 might be the D (5 bases). Germline lookup yields CDR1 SQVTM and CDR2 ANQGSEA. V was trimmed by 7 bases and J by 5 bases, leaving 18 bases between them. This CDR3 has 13 amino acids. DNA of the CDR3: TGCAGCGCGGCCACGTTTCAGGGCCACGAGCAGTACTTC. Translated, it gives CSAATFQGHEQYF.

This clone occurred a few times. The gene calls are TRBV18 and TRBJ1-1; 9 bases fit TRBD1. V was clipped by 6 bases and J by 7 bases; unmatched bases: 6. Germline V gene lookup returns CDR1 KGHSH and CDR2 LQKENI. This CDR3 has 13 amino acids. The CDR3 sequence: CASSQGQGVEAFF. DNA for the CDR3: TGTGCCAGCTCCCAGGGACAGGGCGTTGAAGCTTTCTTT. The variable domain in full, with the rest retrieved from reference TRBV18 and TRBJ1-1, is NAGVMQNPRHLVRRRGQEARLRCSPMKGHSHVYWYRQLPEEGLKFMVYLQKENIIDESGMPKERFSAEFPKEGPSILRIQQVVRGDSAAYFCASSQGQGVEAFFGQGTRLTVV.

The rearrangement links TRBV5-1 to TRBJ1-2; D is unresolved. Germline V gene data show CDR1 as SGHRS and CDR2 as YFSETQ. V lost 0 bases and J lost 1, with 10 bases in between. The CDR3 sequence is 15 residues long. DNA of the CDR3: TGCGCCAGCAGCTTGGATTCAGGCAATAACTATGGCTACACCTTC. Its translation is CASSLDSGNNYGYTF.

This chain joins TRBV5-6 and TRBJ1-1; TRBD1 agrees at 10 bases. The germline gives CDR1 SGHDT, CDR2 YYEEEE. The CDR3 length is 11 residues. V gave up 3 bases and J gave up 11 bases; unmatched junction bases: 1. The CDR3 nucleotides are TGTGCCAGCAGCTCGGGACAGGGGGCTTTCTTT. This gives the protein CASSSGQGAFF.